The 29 T cell receptor beta chains in this list originate from one sample, sequenced in a study of regulatory T cells in long-lasting Graves disease. Arm-PCR of CDR3 regions with iRepertoire HTBI primers generated TCR beta libraries. TCRdb re-called the multiplex PCR reads through MiXCR, storing one row per CDR3 protein. This table holds roughly 610,000 distinct CDR3 sequences, 15% to 20% found once. The time point denotes: newly diagnosed GD, antithyroid drugs for less than 3 months. Extracted RNA from PBMCs served as the source of the TCR library. These data were also reused for a study on T cells in Graves' hyperthyroidism and ophthalmopathy.

The sample was peripheral blood mononuclear cells (PBMCs), taken at new diagnosis, from a patient treated with antithyroid drugs. The receptors originated from a man aged 18 to 30 with Graves disease.

At least ten counts were recorded for this clonotype. The rearrangement links TRBV27 to TRBJ2-2, with 10 bases identical to TRBD2. The CDR3 totals 15 residues. The trim removed 2 bases at V and 7 bases at J, leaving 4 bases unmatched. CDR1 is MNHEY and CDR2 is SMNVEV in the germline V gene (reference sequence). Here the CDR3 reads CASSLGASGSGELFF. For the CDR3, the DNA is TGTGCCAGCAGTTTAGGGGCTAGCGGGAGCGGGGAGCTGTTTTTT.

The J gene is TRBJ2-1, the V gene TRBV2; 7 bases map to TRBD1. The germline gives CDR1 SNHLY, CDR2 FYNNEI. CDR3 size: 11 residues. Trimming took 8 bases from V and 6 from J; bases not matched to a gene: 1. The CDR3 protein is CASQGVNEQFF. CDR3 DNA: TGTGCCAGCCAGGGGGTCAATGAGCAGTTCTTC.

This clonotype was found a few times. The V gene is TRBV20-1, the J gene TRBJ2-1; D is perhaps TRBD1 or TRBD2 (6 bases each). Trimming pared 7 bases from V and 5 bases from J, leaving 18 bases between. This CDR3 has 14 residues. From germline, CDR1 is DFQATT and CDR2 SNEGSKA (reference sequence). For the CDR3, the DNA is TGCAGTGAGAGTAACTGGGGGGCCGACAATGAGCAGTTCTTC. It specifies CSESNWGADNEQFF.

The chain couples TRBV19 to TRBJ2-1; D gene ambiguous. CDR1 and CDR2 from the germline V gene are LNHDA and SQIVND (reference sequence). V lost 5 bases and J lost 5, with 16 bases in between. CDR3 length: 15 residues. CDR3 in amino acids: CASSRVRLRDNEQFF. The CDR3 nucleotides are TGTGCCAGTAGTCGGGTCCGACTTAGAGACAATGAGCAGTTCTTC. Full variable domain (outside the CDR3, taken from reference TRBV19 and TRBJ2-1): DGGITQSPKYLFRKEGQNVTLSCEQNLNHDAMYWYRQDPGQGLRLIYYSQIVNDFQKGDIAEGYSVSREKKESFPLTVTSAQKNPTAFYLCASSRVRLRDNEQFFGPGTRLTVL.

This clonotype was found a few times. The rearrangement links TRBV29-1 to TRBJ2-1; D not resolved. V was pared by 6 bases and J by 7 bases, with 10 bases between. Looked up from germline, CDR1 is SQVTM and CDR2 is ANQGSEA. The CDR3 spans 11 residues. CDR3 DNA sequence: TGCAGCGTGGAGAAAGGGAATGAGCAGTTCTTC. It encodes CSVEKGNEQFF.

This clonotype was seen more than once but under ten times. The chain has TRBV3-1 and TRBJ1-2; perhaps TRBD1 as D (6 bases). Deletions cut 5 bases from V and 6 bases from J, with 13 bases between. Germline CDR1 reads LGHDT; CDR2 reads YNNKEL (reference sequence). The CDR3 runs to 13 residues. Here the CDR3 DNA reads TGTGCCAGCAGCGAACAGGGTAAACATGGCTACACCTTC. This translates into CASSEQGKHGYTF. Filled out from reference TRBV3-1 and TRBJ1-2, the complete variable domain reads DTAVSQTPKYLVTQMGNDKSIKCEQNLGHDTMYWYKQDSKKFLKIMFSYNNKELIINETVPNRFSPKSPDKAHLNLHINSLELGDSAVYFCASSEQGKHGYTFGSGTRLTVV.

The table lists this clonotype with many counts. The chain couples TRBV2 to TRBJ2-1; D not resolved. The CDR3 totals 11 residues. Germline V gives CDR1 SNHLY, CDR2 FYNNEI. Trimming left V 2 bases short and J 10 bases short, with 6 bases between. The CDR3 is CASSERPEQFF. CDR3 nucleotide sequence: TGTGCCAGCAGTGAAAGACCCGAGCAGTTCTTC. The entire variable domain, with the rest obtained from reference TRBV2 and TRBJ2-1, is as follows: EPEVTQTPSHQVTQMGQEVILRCVPISNHLYFYWYRQILGQKVEFLVSFYNNEISEKSEIFDDQFSVERPDGSNFTLKIRSTKLEDSAMYFCASSERPEQFFGPGTRLTVL.

This clonotype came up a few times. A single base separates this from a much larger clone, so it may be a read error. V gene TRBV6-5 combines with J gene TRBJ1-2; D ambiguous. The CDR3 has 13 amino acids. The V gene lost 4 bases and the J gene lost 6 bases, with 12 bases spanning the gap. Germline CDR1 and CDR2: MNHEY and SVGAGI. The CDR3 nucleotides read TGTGCCAGCAGTTCTTCCGCCGTTAATGGCTACACCTTC. It translates to CASSSSAVNGYTF.

CDR3 nucleotides: TGCGCCAGCAGCCAATTACATGGGACAAACTATGGCTACACCTTC. This translates into CASSQLHGTNYGYTF. The chain recombines TRBV4-1 with TRBJ1-2; D possibly corresponds to TRBD1 (6 bases). Germline V gives CDR1 MGHRA, CDR2 YSYEKL. The germline V and J ends were trimmed by 2 bases and 2 bases, with 12 bases remaining between them. The CDR3 spans 15 residues.

At least ten counts were recorded for this clonotype. The chain is built from TRBV7-9 and TRBJ2-3; tentatively, D is TRBD1 (8 bases). Trimming left V 5 bases short and J 0 bases short, with 15 bases between. The CDR3 is made up of 16 amino acids. Germline values: CDR1 SEHNR, CDR2 FQNEAQ (reference sequence). The CDR3 DNA reads TGTGCCAGCAGCCCAGGGGGCGGGAGAAGCACAGATACGCAGTATTTT. Its protein product is CASSPGGGRSTDTQYF.

Comments on this clonotype: This may be a read error, as it is one base from a much larger clone. The genes are TRBV7-2 and TRBJ2-7, with a weak D call TRBD1 (6 bases). V shed 5 bases and J shed 3 bases, with 20 bases lying between them. Germline loops: CDR1 SGHTA, CDR2 FQGNSA. The length of the CDR3 is 16 residues. CDR3 DNA sequence: TGTGCCAGCAGCCTGTCTCACAGGGCACAGTTCTACGAGCAGTACTTC. Its translation is CASSLSHRAQFYEQYF.

This chain uses TRBV20-1 with TRBJ2-2, with D unclear. The V gene lost 1 base and the J gene lost 6 bases, with 18 bases spanning the gap. Germline V lookup: CDR1 DFQATT, CDR2 SNEGSKA (reference sequence). The CDR3 has 16 amino acids. The CDR3 DNA sequence: TGCAGTGCTAGAGTCCCGACAACACCGGGTGCCGGGGAGCTGTTTTTT. This codes for CSARVPTTPGAGELFF.

This clonotype was detected only a few times. V and J are TRBV19 and TRBJ1-2; TRBD1 is a possible D gene (5 bases). The V gene's germline CDR1 is LNHDA and CDR2 SQIVND (reference sequence). The CDR3 consists of 16 residues. V shed 3 bases and J shed 1 base, with 15 bases lying between them. CDR3 DNA sequence: TGTGCCAGTAGTATTCCCGGCAGGGCGGTTAACTATGGCTACACCTTC. Translation gives CASSIPGRAVNYGYTF.

Only a few counts were recorded for this clonotype. The gene calls are TRBV6-2 or TRBV6-3 and TRBJ2-2, with D perhaps given as TRBD1 or TRBD2 (5 bases each). There are 13 residues in the CDR3. The V and J ends lost 11 bases and 6 bases respectively, with 16 bases between them. The germline V gene encodes CDR1 MNHEY and CDR2 SVGEGT. DNA for the CDR3: TGTGCCTCCACACGAAGAGGGGCCGGGGAGCTGTTTTTT. The encoded protein is CASTRRGAGELFF.

In its sample, this clonotype was seen a few times. The chain has TRBV20-1 and TRBJ2-1; 9 nucleotides align to TRBD2. V was pared by 1 base and J by 1 base, with 8 bases of the junction left unmatched. The CDR3 has 17 residues. CDR1 and CDR2 from the germline V gene are DFQATT and SNEGSKA (reference sequence). CDR3 DNA sequence: TGCAGTGCTAGAGGGGCGGGAGGGCCTAAATCCTACAATGAGCAGTTCTTC. Translating gives CSARGAGGPKSYNEQFF.

This clonotype appeared a single time. This chain joins TRBV7-2 and TRBJ1-5, with D maybe TRBD1 (6 bases). Germline-derived CDR1 and CDR2 are SGHTA and FQGNSA. Deletions cut 5 bases from V and 2 bases from J, with 13 bases between. This CDR3 has 15 residues. The DNA for the CDR3 is TGTGCCAGCAGCGTACAGGGAGCAGGCAATCAGCCCCAGCATTTT. This codes for CASSVQGAGNQPQHF.

This clonotype was recorded at least ten times. The chain joins TRBV3-1 to TRBJ1-6; a possible D gene is TRBD1 (6 bases). The CDR3 sequence is 15 residues long. CDR1 is LGHDT, CDR2 YNNKEL, per germline (reference sequence). Trimming stripped 4 bases from V and 13 bases from J, with 20 bases between. CDR3 in amino acids: CASSPGSGAITPLHF. The CDR3 DNA is TGTGCCAGCAGCCCCGGGTCGGGGGCGATCACCCCCCTCCACTTT.

This clonotype was observed a handful of times. This chain uses TRBV7-9 with TRBJ2-5, with D perhaps TRBD1 or TRBD2 (5 bases each). There are 16 residues in the CDR3. Trimming took off 5 bases at V and 4 bases at J, with 20 bases between the two ends. Germline CDR1 reads SEHNR; CDR2 reads FQNEAQ (reference sequence). This CDR3 reads CASSTGPYTFGETQYF. Written as DNA, the CDR3 is TGTGCCAGCAGCACGGGGCCGTATACTTTTGGAGAGACCCAGTACTTC.

The chain recombines TRBV2 with TRBJ2-7; no firm D call. CDR1 and CDR2 from the germline V gene are SNHLY and FYNNEI. This CDR3 comprises 16 residues. Trimming removed 6 bases from V and 4 bases from J, with 22 bases in between. CDR3 DNA: TGTGCCAGCAGGCCAGAGGTGTCTAGTCCAGAGTACGAGCAGTACTTC. Translating it yields CASRPEVSSPEYEQYF.

This clonotype was detected ten times or more. This chain links TRBV28 with TRBJ1-1; TRBD1 agrees at 8 bases. Unmatched junction bases numbered 10, after V lost 6 bases and J lost 7 bases. The germline gives CDR1 MDHEN, CDR2 SYDVKM. This CDR3 contains 14 residues. As DNA, the CDR3 is TGTGCCAGCAGCCCGAGACAGGGGTCAGGTGAAGCTTTCTTT. As protein: CASSPRQGSGEAFF.

The genes are TRBV7-2 and TRBJ2-7; D might be TRBD1 or TRBD2, each matching 5 bases. Trimming shortened V by 1 base and J by 4 bases, and 20 bases separated the two germline ends. The CDR3 extends over 17 amino acids. Germline CDR1 SGHTA, CDR2 FQGNSA. This chain's CDR3 is CASSLGEGRHYGYEQYF. The CDR3 DNA reads TGTGCCAGCAGCTTAGGAGAGGGACGGCATTATGGTTACGAGCAGTACTTC.

The sample holds one count of this clonotype. Since no conserved phenylalanine or tryptophan closes the CDR3, a read error is the likely cause. This rearrangement joins TRBV11-3 to TRBJ2-1; D remains unclear. The CDR3 sequence is 12 residues long. Germline-derived CDR1 and CDR2 are SGHNT and YENEEA. The V end was cut by 0 bases, the J end by 8 bases, with 5 bases between. The CDR3 bases are TGTGCCAGCAGCTTAGATGGGTATGAGCAGTTCCTC. This encodes CASSLDGYEQFL.

There are many counts of this clonotype. The chain carries TRBV5-8 and TRBJ1-5; perhaps TRBD1 as D (5 bases). This CDR3 has 17 amino acids. Germline V CDR1 and CDR2: SGHTS, YDEGEE. The V and J ends lost 4 bases and 0 bases respectively, with 17 bases between them. The CDR3 loop is CASSRSGADASNQPQHF. As DNA, the CDR3 is TGTGCCAGCAGCCGGAGCGGGGCAGACGCTAGCAATCAGCCCCAGCATTTT. Full variable domain (remainder filled in from reference TRBV5-8 and TRBJ1-5): EAGVTQSPTHLIKTRGQQATLRCSPISGHTSVYWYQQALGLGLQFLLWYDEGEERNRGNFPPRFSGRQFPNYSSELNVNALELEDSALYLCASSRSGADASNQPQHFGDGTRLSIL.

This clonotype was observed a few times. The chain couples TRBV5-6 to TRBJ2-7; TRBD2 aligns across 12 bases. V lost 0 bases and J lost 3; bases outside the gene matches: 13. This CDR3 comprises 19 residues. CDR1 and CDR2 from the germline V gene are SGHDT and YYEEEE. The CDR3 loop is CASSLDLAGGPGALYEQYF. CDR3 bases: TGTGCCAGCAGCTTGGACCTAGCGGGAGGGCCGGGCGCGCTCTACGAGCAGTACTTC.

The chain couples TRBV7-3 to TRBJ2-2, with 8 bases identical to TRBD2. V lost 5 bases, J lost 4 bases, and 3 bases stayed unmatched. The CDR3 covers 14 residues. Germline values: CDR1 SGHTA, CDR2 FQGTGA. CDR3 sequence reads: CASSPGLATGELFF. The CDR3 DNA follows: TGTGCCAGCAGCCCCGGACTAGCCACCGGGGAGCTGTTTTTT.

A few counts support this clonotype. The chain uses TRBV27 and TRBJ2-7; no reliable D call. The length of the CDR3 is 15 residues. Trimming pared 4 bases from V and 2 bases from J, leaving 15 bases between. Per germline, CDR1 MNHEY and CDR2 SMNVEV (reference sequence). CDR3 in DNA: TGTGCCAGCAGTTCGACACCTTCTGGGGCCTACGAGCAGTACTTC. This gives the protein CASSSTPSGAYEQYF.

This clonotype has a count of ten or more. At one boundary the junction diverges from the germline segment, which might be a read error. The genes are TRBV28 and TRBJ2-1; possibly TRBD1 or TRBD2 for D (7 bases each). The CDR3 sequence is 17 residues long. Per germline, CDR1 MDHEN and CDR2 SYDVKM. CDR3 DNA: TGTGCCAGCAGTCTATGGGGAGGGGGCCGACTCTACAATGAGCAGTTCTTC. Protein product: CASSLWGGGRLYNEQFF.

This clonotype appeared many times. The chain combines TRBV3-1 with TRBJ2-4; D perhaps matches TRBD2 (6 bases). This CDR3 is built from 15 residues. The germline V gene has CDR1 LGHDT and CDR2 YNNKEL (reference sequence). V lost 0 bases and J lost 1, with 7 bases in between. CDR3: CASSQERGAKNIQYF. DNA of the CDR3: TGTGCCAGCAGCCAAGAACGGGGGGCCAAAAACATTCAGTACTTC.

This clonotype was seen at least ten times. CDR3 amino acids: CASSLGGDNQPQHF. CDR3 nucleotides: TGTGCCAGCAGCTTAGGAGGGGACAATCAGCCCCAGCATTTT. J is TRBJ1-5 and V is TRBV13, with D maybe TRBD1 (5 bases). Germline CDR1 reads PRHDT; CDR2 reads FYEKMQ (reference sequence). Trimming removed 0 bases at V and 3 bases at J, with 6 bases between. The CDR3 length is 14 residues.